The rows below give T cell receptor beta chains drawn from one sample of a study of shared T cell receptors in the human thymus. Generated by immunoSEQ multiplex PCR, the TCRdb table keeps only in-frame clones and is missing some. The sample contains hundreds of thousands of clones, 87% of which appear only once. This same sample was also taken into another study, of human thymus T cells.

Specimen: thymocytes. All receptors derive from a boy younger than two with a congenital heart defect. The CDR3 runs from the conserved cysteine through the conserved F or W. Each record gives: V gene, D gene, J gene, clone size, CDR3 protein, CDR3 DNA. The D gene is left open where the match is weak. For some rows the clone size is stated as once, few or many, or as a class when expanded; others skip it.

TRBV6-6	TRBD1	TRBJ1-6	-	CASSYTGQKTYSPLHF	TGTGCCAGCAGTTACACGGGACAGAAAACGTATTCACCCCTCCACTTT
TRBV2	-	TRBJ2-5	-	CASSAGRGKTQYF	TGTGCCAGCAGTGCCGGGAGAGGGAAGACCCAGTACTTC
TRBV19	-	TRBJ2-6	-	CASSIKIPGYGANVLTF	TGTGCCAGTAGTATCAAGATTCCAGGGTATGGGGCCAACGTCCTGACTTTC
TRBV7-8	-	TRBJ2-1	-	CASSSKPPDSVISYNEQFF	TGTGCCAGCAGCTCTAAGCCCCCGGACAGCGTAATCTCCTACAATGAGCAGTTCTTC
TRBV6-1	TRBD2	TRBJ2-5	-	CASSELFSGGLTQETQYF	TGTGCCAGCAGTGAACTGTTCAGCGGGGGGCTCACACAAGAGACCCAGTACTTC
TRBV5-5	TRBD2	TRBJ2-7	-	CASSSSGLAGGNEQYF	TGTGCCAGCAGCTCGAGCGGACTAGCGGGGGGGAACGAGCAGTACTTC
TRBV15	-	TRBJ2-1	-	CATSRVPGSGNEQFF	TGTGCCACCAGCAGAGTTCCCGGGAGTGGAAATGAGCAGTTCTTC
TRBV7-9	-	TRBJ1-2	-	CASSSRGGGYTF	TGTGCCAGCAGTTCAAGGGGGGGCGGCTACACCTTC
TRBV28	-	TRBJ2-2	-	CASRQGLATGELFF	TGTGCCAGCAGACAAGGACTTGCCACCGGGGAGCTGTTTTTT
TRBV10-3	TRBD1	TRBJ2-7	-	CAISLTGGLLYEQYF	TGTGCCATATCCCTGACAGGGGGCCTTCTCTACGAGCAGTACTTC
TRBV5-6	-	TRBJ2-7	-	CASRSLKRPYEQYF	TGTGCCAGCAGGTCACTGAAGAGGCCCTACGAGCAGTACTTC
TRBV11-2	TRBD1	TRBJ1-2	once	CASTLLRLTGNYGYTF	TGTGCCAGCACTCTACTGAGACTGACAGGGAACTATGGCTACACCTTC
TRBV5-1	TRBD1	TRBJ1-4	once	CASSLAGTENEKLFF	TGCGCCAGCAGCTTGGCCGGGACAGAAAATGAAAAACTGTTTTTT
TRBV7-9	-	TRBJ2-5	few	CASSLIPGEYTETQYF	TGTGCCAGCAGCTTAATCCCGGGGGAGTATACGGAGACCCAGTACTTC
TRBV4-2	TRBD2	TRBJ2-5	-	CASSQEGLAGRYVETQYF	TGTGCCAGCAGCCAAGAGGGACTAGCGGGGCGGTATGTAGAGACCCAGTACTTC
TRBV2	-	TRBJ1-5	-	CASTENGAGKSNQPQHF	TGTGCCAGCACTGAAAATGGGGCAGGGAAGTCTAATCAGCCCCAGCATTTT
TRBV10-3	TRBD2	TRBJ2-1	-	CAIRGTSGQRANEQFF	TGTGCCATCAGGGGGACTAGCGGCCAACGGGCTAATGAGCAGTTCTTC
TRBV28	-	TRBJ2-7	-	CASTRQGEQYF	TGTGCTTCTACCCGCCAGGGCGAGCAGTACTTC
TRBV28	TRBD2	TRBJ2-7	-	CASSRAGDPYEQYF	TGTGCCAGCAGTCGAGCGGGAGACCCCTACGAGCAGTACTTC
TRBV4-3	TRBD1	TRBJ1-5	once	CASSQGGQGVDQPQHF	TGCGCCAGCAGCCAAGGGGGACAGGGAGTCGACCAGCCCCAGCATTTT
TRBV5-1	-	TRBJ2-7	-	CASSLGSYSSYEQYF	TGCGCCAGCAGCTTGGGGAGTTATAGCTCCTACGAGCAGTACTTC
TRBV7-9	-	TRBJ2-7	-	CASSTRAGQSYEQYF	TGTGCCAGCAGCACAAGGGCAGGGCAGTCCTACGAGCAGTACTTC
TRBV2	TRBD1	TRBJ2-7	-	CASSERGQAYEQYF	TGTGCCAGCAGTGAAAGAGGACAGGCTTACGAGCAGTACTTC
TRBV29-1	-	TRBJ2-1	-	CSGRSVTYNEQFF	TGCAGCGGGCGAAGCGTCACCTACAATGAGCAGTTCTTC
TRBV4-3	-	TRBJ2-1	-	CASSQEYRGGQFF	TGCGCCAGCAGCCAAGAATATAGGGGTGGGCAGTTCTTC
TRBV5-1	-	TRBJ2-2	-	CASSGGTGDHTGELFF	TGCGCCAGCAGCGGGGGGACCGGGGACCACACCGGGGAGCTGTTTTTT
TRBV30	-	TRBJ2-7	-	CAWSVGYGGDSYEQYF	TGTGCCTGGAGTGTTGGTTATGGGGGCGACTCCTACGAGCAGTACTTC
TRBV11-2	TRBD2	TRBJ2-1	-	CASSSRTSGVNEQFF	TGTGCCAGCAGCTCCAGGACTAGCGGGGTAAATGAGCAGTTCTTC
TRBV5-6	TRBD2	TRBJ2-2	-	CASSHSGRGTGELFF	TGTGCCAGCAGCCATAGCGGGAGGGGCACCGGGGAGCTGTTTTTT
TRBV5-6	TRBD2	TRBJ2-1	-	CASSFLAGGPPTYNEQFF	TGTGCCAGCAGCTTTCTAGCGGGGGGGCCGCCTACATACAATGAGCAGTTCTTC
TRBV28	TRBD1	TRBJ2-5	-	CASSQGPPGGTNQETQYF	TGTGCCAGCAGCCAAGGTCCACCAGGGGGCACAAATCAAGAGACCCAGTACTTC
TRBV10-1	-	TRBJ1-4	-	CASRGGRGRCANEKLFF	TGCGCCAGCAGGGGAGGAAGGGGAAGGTGCGCTAATGAAAAACTGTTTTTT
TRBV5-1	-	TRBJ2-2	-	CASSLLRAGELFF	TGCGCCAGCAGCTTGTTGAGGGCCGGGGAGCTGTTTTTT
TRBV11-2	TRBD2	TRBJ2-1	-	CASSLDCVAGGPGHEQFF	TGTGCCAGCAGCTTAGATTGCGTTGCGGGAGGGCCAGGTCATGAGCAGTTCTTC
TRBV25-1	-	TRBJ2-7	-	CASSIVGQSYEQYF	TGTGCCAGCAGCATAGTAGGACAGTCCTACGAGCAGTACTTC
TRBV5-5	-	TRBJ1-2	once	CASSQTGTDGYTF	TGTGCCAGCAGCCAGACCGGGACTGATGGCTACACCTTC
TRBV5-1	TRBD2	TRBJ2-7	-	CASRGGVSYEQYF	TGCGCCAGCCGGGGGGGGGTCTCCTACGAGCAGTACTTC
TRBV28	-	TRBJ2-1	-	CASSLVSGAHNEQFF	TGTGCCAGCAGTTTAGTTTCGGGAGCCCACAATGAGCAGTTCTTC
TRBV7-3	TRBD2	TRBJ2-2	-	CASSKGLAGGPTGELFF	TGTGCCAGCAGCAAAGGACTAGCGGGGGGGCCGACCGGGGAGCTGTTTTTT
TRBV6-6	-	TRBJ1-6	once	CASSPGGGAYNSPLHF	TGTGCCAGCAGCCCTGGAGGAGGGGCCTATAATTCACCCCTCCACTTT
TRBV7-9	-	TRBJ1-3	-	CASSLAHSGAGNTIYF	TGTGCCAGCAGCTTAGCGCATTCAGGGGCTGGAAACACCATATATTTT
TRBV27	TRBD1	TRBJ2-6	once	CASWGQVASGANVLTF	TGTGCCAGTTGGGGACAGGTGGCCTCTGGGGCCAACGTCCTGACTTTC
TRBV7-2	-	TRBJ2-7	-	CASSFPRSRGNYEQYF	TGTGCCAGCAGCTTTCCACGTTCTAGGGGTAACTACGAGCAGTACTTC
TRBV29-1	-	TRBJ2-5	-	CSVGPFQETQYF	TGCAGCGTTGGGCCCTTTCAAGAGACCCAGTACTTC
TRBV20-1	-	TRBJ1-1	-	CSPREDTEAFF	TGCAGTCCCAGGGAGGACACTGAAGCTTTCTTT
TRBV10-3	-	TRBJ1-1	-	CAISESLAGHASNTEAFF	TGTGCCATCAGTGAGTCCCTGGCCGGACATGCTTCGAACACTGAAGCTTTCTTT